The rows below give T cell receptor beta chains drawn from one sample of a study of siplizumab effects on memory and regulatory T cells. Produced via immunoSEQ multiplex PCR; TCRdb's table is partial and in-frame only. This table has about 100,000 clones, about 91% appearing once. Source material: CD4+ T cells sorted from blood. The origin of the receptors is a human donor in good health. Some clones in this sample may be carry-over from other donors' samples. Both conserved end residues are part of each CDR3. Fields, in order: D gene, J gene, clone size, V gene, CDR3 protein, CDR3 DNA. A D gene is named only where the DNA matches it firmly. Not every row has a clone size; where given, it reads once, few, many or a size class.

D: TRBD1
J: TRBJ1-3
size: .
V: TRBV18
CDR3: CASSPFGQGAGNTIYF
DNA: TGTGCCAGCTCACCATTCGGACAGGGGGCTGGAAACACCATATATTTT

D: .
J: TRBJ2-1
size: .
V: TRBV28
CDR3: CASSPKYSLLEQFF
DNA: TGTGCCAGCAGTCCGAAATATAGCCTGCTCGAGCAGTTCTTC

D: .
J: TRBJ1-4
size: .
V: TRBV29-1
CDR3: CSGVWDLGGEKLFF
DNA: TGCAGCGGCGTCTGGGACCTCGGAGGGGAAAAACTGTTTTTT

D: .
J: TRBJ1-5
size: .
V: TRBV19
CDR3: CASSMGGNQPQHF
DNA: TGTGCCAGTAGTATGGGGGGAAATCAGCCCCAGCATTTT

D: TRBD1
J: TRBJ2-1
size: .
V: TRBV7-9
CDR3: CASSPTWDRGQDEQFF
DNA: TGTGCCAGCAGCCCGACCTGGGACAGGGGGCAGGATGAGCAGTTCTTC

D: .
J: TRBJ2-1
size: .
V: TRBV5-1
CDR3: CASRRGLSTYNEQFF
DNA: TGCGCCAGCAGAAGGGGCCTTTCGACCTACAATGAGCAGTTCTTC

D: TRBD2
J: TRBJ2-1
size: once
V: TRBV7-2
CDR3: CASGEPLAGGPYNEQFF
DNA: TGTGCCAGCGGAGAGCCATTAGCGGGAGGGCCGTACAATGAGCAGTTCTTC

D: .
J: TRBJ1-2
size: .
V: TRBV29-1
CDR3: CSVDIMGDAGGYTF
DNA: TGCAGCGTTGATATTATGGGGGATGCGGGTGGCTACACCTTC

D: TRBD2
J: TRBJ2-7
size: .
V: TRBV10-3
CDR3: CAISGDSGSISYEQYF
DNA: TGTGCCATCAGTGGCGATAGCGGGAGTATCTCCTACGAGCAGTACTTC

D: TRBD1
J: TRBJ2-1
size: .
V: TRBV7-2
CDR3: CASSLGTGYNEQFF
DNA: TGTGCCAGCAGCTTAGGGACAGGGTACAATGAGCAGTTCTTC

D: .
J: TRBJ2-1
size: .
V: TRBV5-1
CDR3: CASSPEGQTVYNEQFF
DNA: TGCGCCAGCAGCCCCGAAGGACAAACGGTCTACAATGAGCAGTTCTTC

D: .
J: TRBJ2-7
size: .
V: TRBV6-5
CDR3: CASSSQRRGYEQYF
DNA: TGTGCCAGCAGTTCACAGCGGAGGGGCTACGAGCAGTACTTC

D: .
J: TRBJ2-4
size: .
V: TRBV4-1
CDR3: CASSPQVLGNIQYF
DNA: TGCGCCAGCAGCCCGCAGGTGTTAGGAAACATTCAGTACTTC

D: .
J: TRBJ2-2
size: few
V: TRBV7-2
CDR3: CASSQDPGAAGELFF
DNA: TGTGCCAGCAGTCAAGACCCGGGAGCGGCCGGGGAGCTGTTTTTT

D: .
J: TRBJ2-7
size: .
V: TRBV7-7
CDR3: CASSLLRVGYF
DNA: TGTGCTAGCAGCTTATTGAGGGTGGGGTACTTC

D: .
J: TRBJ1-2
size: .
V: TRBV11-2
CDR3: CASSLYTGADGYTF
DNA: TGTGCCAGCAGCTTATATACGGGGGCAGATGGCTACACCTTC

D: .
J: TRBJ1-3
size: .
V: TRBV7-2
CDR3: CASSLWGLVAGNTIYF
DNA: TGTGCCAGCAGCTTATGGGGTTTGGTAGCTGGAAACACCATATATTTT

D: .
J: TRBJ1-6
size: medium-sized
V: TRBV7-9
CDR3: CASSSQGHNSPLHF
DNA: TGTGCCAGCAGCTCTCAAGGGCATAATTCACCCCTCCACTTT

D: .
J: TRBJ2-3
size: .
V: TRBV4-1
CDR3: CASSQRAKRASFDHSSTDTQYF
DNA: TGCGCCAGCAGCCAGAGGGCCAAGCGGGCGTCCTTTGATCACTCTAGCACAGATACGCAGTATTTT

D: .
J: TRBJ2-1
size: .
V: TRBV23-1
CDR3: CASSRVGCPTHNEQFF
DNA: TGCGCCAGCAGTCGTGTCGGGTGTCCGACACACAATGAGCAGTTCTTC

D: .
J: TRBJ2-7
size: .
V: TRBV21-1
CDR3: CASSHPSNSYEQYF
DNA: TGTGCCAGCAGCCACCCCAGTAACTCCTACGAGCAGTACTTC

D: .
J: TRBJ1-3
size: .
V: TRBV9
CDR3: CASSVEGSYSGNTIYF
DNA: TGTGCCAGCAGCGTAGAAGGCAGCTACTCTGGAAACACCATATATTTT

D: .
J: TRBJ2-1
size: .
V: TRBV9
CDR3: CASSVGSGGKREQFF
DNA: TGTGCCAGCAGCGTAGGGTCCGGTGGGAAACGTGAGCAGTTCTTC

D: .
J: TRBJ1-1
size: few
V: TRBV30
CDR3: CAWSRGMWRYTEAFF
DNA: TGTGCCTGGAGTCGAGGGATGTGGAGATACACTGAAGCTTTCTTT

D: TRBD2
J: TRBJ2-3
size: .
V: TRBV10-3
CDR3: CAISELAGAADTQYF
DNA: TGTGCCATCAGTGAGTTGGCGGGAGCAGCAGATACGCAGTATTTT

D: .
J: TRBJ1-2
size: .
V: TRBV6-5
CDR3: CASTNPGQTTYGYTF
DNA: TGTGCCAGCACTAACCCTGGACAGACGACCTATGGCTACACCTTC

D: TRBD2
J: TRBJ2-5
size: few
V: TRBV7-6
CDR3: CASSLVGLAGETQYF
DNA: TGTGCCAGCAGCTTAGTAGGACTAGCGGGAGAGACCCAGTACTTC

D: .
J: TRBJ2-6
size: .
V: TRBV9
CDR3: CASSPSPGASGANVLTF
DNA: TGTGCCAGCAGCCCCTCCCCGGGGGCTTCTGGGGCCAACGTCCTGACTTTC

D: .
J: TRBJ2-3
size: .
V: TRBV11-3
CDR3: CASSQARSTDTQYF
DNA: TGTGCCAGCAGCCAAGCGCGGAGCACAGATACGCAGTATTTT

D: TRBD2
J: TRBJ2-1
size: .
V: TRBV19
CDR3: CASSAYSGPNRHEQFF
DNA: TGTGCCAGTAGTGCTTATAGCGGGCCTAATCGCCATGAGCAGTTCTTC

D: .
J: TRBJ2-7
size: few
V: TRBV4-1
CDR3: CASSQDPFRTGRDYEQYF
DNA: TGCGCCAGCAGCCAAGACCCCTTTCGGACGGGCAGAGACTACGAGCAGTACTTC

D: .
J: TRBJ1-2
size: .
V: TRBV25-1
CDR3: CASSFPTYDYGYTF
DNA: TGTGCCAGCAGTTTCCCGACATATGACTATGGCTACACCTTC

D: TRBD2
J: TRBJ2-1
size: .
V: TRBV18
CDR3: CASSPLAGAGNEQFF
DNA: TGTGCCAGCTCACCCCTAGCGGGAGCAGGGAATGAGCAGTTCTTC

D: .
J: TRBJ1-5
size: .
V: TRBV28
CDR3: CASSPLLDNQPQHF
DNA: TGTGCCAGCAGTCCTCTCCTGGACAATCAGCCCCAGCATTTT

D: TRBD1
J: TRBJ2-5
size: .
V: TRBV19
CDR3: CASSILGQGLETQYF
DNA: TGTGCCAGTAGTATACTAGGACAGGGGCTGGAGACCCAGTACTTC

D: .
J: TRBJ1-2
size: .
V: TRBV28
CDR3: CASSWGPRGGYTF
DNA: TGTGCCAGCAGTTGGGGACCAAGAGGGGGCTACACCTTC

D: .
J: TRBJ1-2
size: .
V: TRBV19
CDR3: CASSMAKNGNYGYTF
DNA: TGTGCCAGTAGTATGGCCAAGAATGGGAACTATGGCTACACCTTC